This TCR beta chain was identified during a study of T-cell memory formation after mild COVID-19. Study overall: Most TCR clusters belonged to a single donor.

This clonotype has at least ten counts. MiXCR was run by TCRdb on the 5' RACE reads, yielding one entry per CDR3 protein. Of some 150,000 distinct CDR3 sequences detected, under 7% appear once; the ten largest clones hold 2% to 2.5%. The CDR3 is 13 amino acids. Trimming removed 7 bases at V and 8 bases at J, with 17 bases between. V gene TRBV12-3 or TRBV12-4 combines with J gene TRBJ1-2; weak D call: TRBD1 (5 bases). The source is an adult woman who had mild COVID-19 (a few samples of this study predate the infection). Cell type and time point are not known. Material: PBMCs or a T cell subset sorted from them (not recorded which). CDR3: CASNLGTAGGYTF. CDR3 nucleotide sequence: TGTGCCAGCAACCTCGGGACCGCCGGGGGCTACACCTTC.